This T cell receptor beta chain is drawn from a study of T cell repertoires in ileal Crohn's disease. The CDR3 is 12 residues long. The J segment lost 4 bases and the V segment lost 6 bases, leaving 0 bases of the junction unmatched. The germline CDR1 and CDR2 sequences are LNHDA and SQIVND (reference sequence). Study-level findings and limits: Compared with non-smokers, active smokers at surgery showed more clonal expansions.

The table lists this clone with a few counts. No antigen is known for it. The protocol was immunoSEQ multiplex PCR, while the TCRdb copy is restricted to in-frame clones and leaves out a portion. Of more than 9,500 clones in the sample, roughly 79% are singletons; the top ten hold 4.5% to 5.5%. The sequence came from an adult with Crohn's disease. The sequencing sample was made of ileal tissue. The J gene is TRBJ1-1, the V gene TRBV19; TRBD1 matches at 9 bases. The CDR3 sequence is CASRQGATEAFF. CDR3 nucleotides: TGTGCCAGTAGACAGGGGGCCACTGAAGCTTTCTTT.